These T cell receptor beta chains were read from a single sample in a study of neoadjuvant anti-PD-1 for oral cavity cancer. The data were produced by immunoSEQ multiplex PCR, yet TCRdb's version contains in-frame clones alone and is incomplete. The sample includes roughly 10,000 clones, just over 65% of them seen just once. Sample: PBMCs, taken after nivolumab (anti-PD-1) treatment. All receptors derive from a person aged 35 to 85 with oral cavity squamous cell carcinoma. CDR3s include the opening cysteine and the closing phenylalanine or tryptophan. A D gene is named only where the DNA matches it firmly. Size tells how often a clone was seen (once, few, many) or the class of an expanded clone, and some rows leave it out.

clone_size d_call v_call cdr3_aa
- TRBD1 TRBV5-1 CASELDRSSFNEQFF
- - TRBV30 CAWTGGANQPQHF
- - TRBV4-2 CASSQDWGKEYGYTF
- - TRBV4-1 CASSQEAGAGLNTEAFF
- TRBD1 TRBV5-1 CASSLEGARGYTF
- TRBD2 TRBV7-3 CASSLRASGVENEQFF
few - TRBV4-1 CASSSPQPELYNEQFF
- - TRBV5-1 CASSLEQAPYGYTF
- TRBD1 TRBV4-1 CASSLRTGGDAEAFF
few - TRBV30 CAWSVRTRGEAFF
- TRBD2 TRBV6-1 CASSEGIAGGQRSSYEQYF
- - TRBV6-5 CASSWGSAGELFF
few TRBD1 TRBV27 CASSSQDRGHHSYNSPLHF
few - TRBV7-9 CASSFDRSPANSPLHF
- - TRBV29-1 CSVPGRLLTDTQYF
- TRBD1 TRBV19 CASSPGTGAPYEQYF
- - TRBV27 CASRVNQGLDLTYEQYF
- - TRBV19 CASSIGLLNTEAFF
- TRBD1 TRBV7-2 CASRGQLQDGYTF
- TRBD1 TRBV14 CASSLNLGQGNSPLHF
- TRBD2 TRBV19 CASSKSGNSYNEQFF
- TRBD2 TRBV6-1 CATRDYLGVNEQFF
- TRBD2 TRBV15 CATSRVTGLAGWEGYEQYF
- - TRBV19 CASSNPGGNTGELFF
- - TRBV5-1 CASSSPGSAGEAFF
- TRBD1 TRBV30 CAWSRTGQEEKLFF
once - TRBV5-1 CASSLFGDEQYF
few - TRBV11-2 CASSLGPNSPLHF
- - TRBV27 CASLSGAYEQYF
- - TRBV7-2 CASSLGRTEAFF
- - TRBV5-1 CASSLGGGSFSGNTIYF
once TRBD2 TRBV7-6 CASSPSPVAGGVAGELFF
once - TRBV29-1 CSAWTASSYNEQFF
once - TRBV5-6 CASSFRGALNTEAFF
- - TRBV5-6 CASSSGLGYTF
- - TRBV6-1 CASSEAGGYTEAFF
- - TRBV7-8 CASSLAGQLNTEAFF
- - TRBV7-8 CASTVRPGKGSGNTIYF
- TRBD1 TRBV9 CASSSPGQGRSGANVLTF
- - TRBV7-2 CASSPTESYNEQFF
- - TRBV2 CASSDRASSYNSPLHF
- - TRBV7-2 CASSLARRGSLWGGTDTQYF
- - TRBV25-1 CASRAGIADTGELFF
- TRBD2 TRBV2 CASSATSSLYEQYF
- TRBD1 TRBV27 CASRSGTGAYNEQFF
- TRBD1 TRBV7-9 CASSRDRGSTGELFF
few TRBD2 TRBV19 CASSIPSGATDTQYF
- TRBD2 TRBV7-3 CASSGTRGVDEQFF
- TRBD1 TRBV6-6 CASRRDRGTLNTEAFF
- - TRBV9 CASSVVGGDTIYF
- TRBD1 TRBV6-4 CASSDRNRDRGSETQYF
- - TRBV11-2 CASSSLRSGQGNYEQYF
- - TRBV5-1 CASSPRRRDYEQYF
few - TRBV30 CARYHSSGGEAFF
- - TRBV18 CASSPGRGRTEAFF